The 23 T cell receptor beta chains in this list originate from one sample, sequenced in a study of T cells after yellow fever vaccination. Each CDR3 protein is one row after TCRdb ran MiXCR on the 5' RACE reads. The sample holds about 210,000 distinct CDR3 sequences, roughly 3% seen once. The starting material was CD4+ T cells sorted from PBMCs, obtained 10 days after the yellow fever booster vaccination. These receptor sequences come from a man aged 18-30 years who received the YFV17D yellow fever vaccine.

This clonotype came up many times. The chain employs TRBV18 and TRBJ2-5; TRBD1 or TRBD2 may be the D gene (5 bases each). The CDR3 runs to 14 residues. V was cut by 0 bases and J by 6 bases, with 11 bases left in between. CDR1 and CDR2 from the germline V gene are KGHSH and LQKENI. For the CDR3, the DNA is TGTGCCAGCTCACCACCGGGGGAGTCGAAGACCCAGTACTTC. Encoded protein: CASSPPGESKTQYF.

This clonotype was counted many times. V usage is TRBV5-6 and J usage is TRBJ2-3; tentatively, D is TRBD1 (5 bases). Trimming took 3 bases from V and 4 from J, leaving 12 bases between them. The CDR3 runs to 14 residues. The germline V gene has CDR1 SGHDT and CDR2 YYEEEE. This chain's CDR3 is CASSSRVGADTQYF. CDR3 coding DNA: TGTGCCAGCAGCTCCCGGGTAGGGGCAGATACGCAGTATTTT.

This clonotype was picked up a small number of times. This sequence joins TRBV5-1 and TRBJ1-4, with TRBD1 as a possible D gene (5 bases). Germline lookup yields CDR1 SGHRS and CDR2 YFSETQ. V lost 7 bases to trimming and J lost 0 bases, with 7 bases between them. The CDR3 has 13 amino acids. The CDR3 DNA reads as TGCGCCAGCCGGGGGGCAACTAATGAAAAACTGTTTTTT. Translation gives CASRGATNEKLFF.

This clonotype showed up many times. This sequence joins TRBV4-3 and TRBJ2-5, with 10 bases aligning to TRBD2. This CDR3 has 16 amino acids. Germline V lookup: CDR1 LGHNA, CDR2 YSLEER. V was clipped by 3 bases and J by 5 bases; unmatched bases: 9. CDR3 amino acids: CASSQGVAGGLETQYF. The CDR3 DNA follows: TGCGCCAGCAGCCAGGGGGTAGCGGGGGGCCTGGAGACCCAGTACTTC.

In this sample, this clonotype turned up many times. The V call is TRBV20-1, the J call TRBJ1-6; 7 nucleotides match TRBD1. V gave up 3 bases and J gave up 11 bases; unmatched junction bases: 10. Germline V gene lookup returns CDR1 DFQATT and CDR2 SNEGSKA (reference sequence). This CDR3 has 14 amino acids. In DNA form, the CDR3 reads TGCAGTGCTAGTGAGGACAGGCGCTGGGCACCCCTCCACTTT. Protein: CSASEDRRWAPLHF.

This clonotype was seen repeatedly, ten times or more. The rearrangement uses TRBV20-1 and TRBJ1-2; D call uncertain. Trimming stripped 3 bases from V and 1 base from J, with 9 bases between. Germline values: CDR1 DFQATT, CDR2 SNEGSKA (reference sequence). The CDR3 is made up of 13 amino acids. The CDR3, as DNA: TGCAGTGCTAGTGCCCAGTATAACTATGGCTACACCTTC. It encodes CSASAQYNYGYTF.

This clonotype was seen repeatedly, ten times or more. DNA of the CDR3: TGCGCCAGCAGCTTGGAGGGGAGCTCCTACAATGAGCAGTTCTTC. Translating gives CASSLEGSSYNEQFF. The V gene is TRBV5-1, the J gene TRBJ2-1; the D call may be TRBD1 or TRBD2 (5 bases each). Looked up from germline, CDR1 is SGHRS and CDR2 is YFSETQ. The CDR3 runs to 15 residues. Between the trimmed V and J ends, which lost 0 bases and 0 bases, there was a span of 7 bases. Looking up the rest from reference TRBV5-1 and TRBJ2-1 gives the full variable domain: KAGVTQTPRYLIKTRGQQVTLSCSPISGHRSVSWYQQTPGQGLQFLFEYFSETQRNKGNFPGRFSGRQFSNSRSEMNVSTLELGDSALYLCASSLEGSSYNEQFFGPGTRLTVL.

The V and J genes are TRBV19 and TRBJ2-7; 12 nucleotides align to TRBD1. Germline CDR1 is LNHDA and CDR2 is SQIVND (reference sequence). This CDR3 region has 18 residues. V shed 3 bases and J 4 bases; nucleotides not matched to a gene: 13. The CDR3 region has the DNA TGTGCCAGTAGTATGGAATCGATCGGGACAGGGGGCAATTACGAGCAGTACTTC. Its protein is CASSMESIGTGGNYEQYF.

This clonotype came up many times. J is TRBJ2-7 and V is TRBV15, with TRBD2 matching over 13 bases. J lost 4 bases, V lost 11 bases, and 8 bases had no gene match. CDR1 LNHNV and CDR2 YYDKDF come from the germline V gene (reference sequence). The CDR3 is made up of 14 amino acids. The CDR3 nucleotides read TGTGCCCCTTGGACTAGCGGGGGCTATTACGAGCAGTACGTC. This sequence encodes CAPWTSGGYYEQYV.

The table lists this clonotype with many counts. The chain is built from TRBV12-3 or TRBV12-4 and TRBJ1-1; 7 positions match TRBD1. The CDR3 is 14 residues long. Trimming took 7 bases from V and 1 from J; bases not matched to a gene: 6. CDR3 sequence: CASTKQGRNTEAFF. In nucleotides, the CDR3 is TGTGCCAGCACCAAACAGGGGAGGAACACTGAAGCTTTCTTT.

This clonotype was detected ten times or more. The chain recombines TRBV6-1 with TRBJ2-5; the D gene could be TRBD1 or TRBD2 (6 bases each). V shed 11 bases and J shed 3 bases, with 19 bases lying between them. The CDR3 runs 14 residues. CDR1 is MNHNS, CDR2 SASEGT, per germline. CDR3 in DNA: TGTGCCGGACGAGGGGGGCAGGCGGAAGAGACCCAGTACTTC. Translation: CAGRGGQAEETQYF.

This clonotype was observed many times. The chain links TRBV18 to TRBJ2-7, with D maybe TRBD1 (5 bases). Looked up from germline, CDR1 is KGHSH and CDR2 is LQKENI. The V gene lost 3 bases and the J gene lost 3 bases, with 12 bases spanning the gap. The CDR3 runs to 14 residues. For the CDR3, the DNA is TGTGCCAGCTCACCCTTCGACAGACTCTACGAGCAGTACTTC. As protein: CASSPFDRLYEQYF.

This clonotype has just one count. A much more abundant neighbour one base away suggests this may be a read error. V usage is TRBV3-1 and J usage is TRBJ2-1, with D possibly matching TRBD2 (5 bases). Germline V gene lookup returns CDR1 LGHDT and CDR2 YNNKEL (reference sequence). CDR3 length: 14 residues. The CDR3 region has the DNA TGTGCCAGCAGTCGGGGTCCCACCTACACTGAGCAGTTCTTC. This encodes CASSRGPTYTEQFF.

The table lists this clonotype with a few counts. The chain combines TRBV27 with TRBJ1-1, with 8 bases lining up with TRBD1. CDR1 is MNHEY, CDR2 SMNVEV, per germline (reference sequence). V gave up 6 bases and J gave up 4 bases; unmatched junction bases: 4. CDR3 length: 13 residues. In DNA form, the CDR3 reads TGTGCCAGCAGATACAGGGGGGGCACTGAAGCTTTCTTT. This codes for CASRYRGGTEAFF.

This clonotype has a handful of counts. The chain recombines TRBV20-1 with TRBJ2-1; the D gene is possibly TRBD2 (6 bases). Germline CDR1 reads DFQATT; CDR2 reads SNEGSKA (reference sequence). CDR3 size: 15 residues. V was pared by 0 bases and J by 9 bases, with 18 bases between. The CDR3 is CSARDERRGFTEQFF. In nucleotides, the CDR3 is TGCAGTGCTAGAGATGAGCGGCGGGGTTTTACTGAGCAGTTCTTC.

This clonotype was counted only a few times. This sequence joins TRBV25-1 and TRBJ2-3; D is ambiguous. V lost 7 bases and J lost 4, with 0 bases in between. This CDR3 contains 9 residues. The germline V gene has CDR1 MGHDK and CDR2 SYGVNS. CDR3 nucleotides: TGTGCCAGCACAGATACGCAGTATTTT. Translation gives CASTDTQYF.

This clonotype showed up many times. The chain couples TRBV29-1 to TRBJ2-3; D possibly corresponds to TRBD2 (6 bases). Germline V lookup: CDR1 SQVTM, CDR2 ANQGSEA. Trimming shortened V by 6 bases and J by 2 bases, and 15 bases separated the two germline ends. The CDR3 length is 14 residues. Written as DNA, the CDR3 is TGCAGCGTGGGGGGATTAGCGGCCACAGATACGCAGTATTTT. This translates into CSVGGLAATDTQYF.

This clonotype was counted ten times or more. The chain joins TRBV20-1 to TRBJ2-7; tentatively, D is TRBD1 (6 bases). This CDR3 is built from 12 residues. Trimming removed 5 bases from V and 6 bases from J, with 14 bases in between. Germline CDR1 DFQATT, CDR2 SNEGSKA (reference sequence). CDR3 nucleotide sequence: TGCAGTGCTCGGACAGATCTTGGCGAGCAGTACGTC. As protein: CSARTDLGEQYV.

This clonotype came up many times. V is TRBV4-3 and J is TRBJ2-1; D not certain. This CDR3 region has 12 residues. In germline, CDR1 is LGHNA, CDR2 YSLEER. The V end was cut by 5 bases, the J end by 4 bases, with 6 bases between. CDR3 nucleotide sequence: TGCGCCAGCAGCGCGAGTTACAATGAGCAGTTCTTC. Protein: CASSASYNEQFF.

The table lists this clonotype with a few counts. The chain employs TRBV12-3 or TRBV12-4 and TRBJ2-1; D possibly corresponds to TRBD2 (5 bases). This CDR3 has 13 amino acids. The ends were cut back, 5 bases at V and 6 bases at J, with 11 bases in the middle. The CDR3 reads CASSAARGNEQFF. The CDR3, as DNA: TGTGCCAGCAGTGCCGCCCGGGGCAATGAGCAGTTCTTC.

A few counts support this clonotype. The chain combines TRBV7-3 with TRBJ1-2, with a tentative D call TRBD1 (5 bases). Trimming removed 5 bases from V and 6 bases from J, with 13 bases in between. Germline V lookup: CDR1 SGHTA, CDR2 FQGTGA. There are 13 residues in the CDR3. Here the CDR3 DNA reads TGTGCCAGCAGCGCCGGACCGGGGGATGGCTACACCTTC. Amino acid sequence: CASSAGPGDGYTF.

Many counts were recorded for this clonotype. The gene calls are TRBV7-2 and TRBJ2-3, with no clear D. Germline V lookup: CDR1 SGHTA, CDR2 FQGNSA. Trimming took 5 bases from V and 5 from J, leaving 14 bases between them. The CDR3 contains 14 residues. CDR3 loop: CASSPSGSVDTQYF. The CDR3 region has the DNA TGTGCCAGCAGCCCATCAGGATCGGTAGATACGCAGTATTTT.

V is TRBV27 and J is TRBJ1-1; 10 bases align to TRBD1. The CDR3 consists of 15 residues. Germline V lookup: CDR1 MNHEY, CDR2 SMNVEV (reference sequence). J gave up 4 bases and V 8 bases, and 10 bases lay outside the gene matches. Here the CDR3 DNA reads TGTGCCAGCGGGTTTGACAGGGGGCCCGGCACTGAAGCTTTCTTT. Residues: CASGFDRGPGTEAFF.